This is a list of T cell receptor beta chains from one sample in a study of T-cell memory formation after mild COVID-19. MiXCR, applied by TCRdb to the 5' RACE reads, yields one record per CDR3 protein. This sample has approximately 260,000 distinct CDR3 sequences, with around 15% found just once. The sequencing sample was made of PBMCs or a T cell subset sorted from them (not recorded which). The receptor source for this set is a man younger than 35 who had mild COVID-19 (a few samples of this study predate the infection). Cell type and time point are not known. Both conserved end residues are part of each CDR3. The D gene is left open where the match is weak. Clone size is shown for a subset of rows, as once, few, many or a class of expanded clone.

J: TRBJ2-3
D: TRBD2
size: few
V: TRBV12-3/TRBV12-4
DNA: TGTGCCAGCAGTTCCCTAGCGGGGGCAGATACGCAGTATTTT
CDR3: CASSSLAGADTQYF

J: TRBJ1-1
D: NA
size: NA
V: TRBV15
DNA: TGTGCCACCGGCGGGGACACGAACACTGAAGCTTTCTTT
CDR3: CATGGDTNTEAFF

J: TRBJ2-2
D: NA
size: NA
V: TRBV5-1
DNA: TGCGCCAGCAGCTTGGGGGAACAGGCTTTCGGCGGGGAGCTGTTTTTT
CDR3: CASSLGEQAFGGELFF

J: TRBJ1-4
D: NA
size: many
V: TRBV7-9
DNA: TGTGCCAGCAGCTTGGCAGGGACTAATGAAAAACTGTTTTTT
CDR3: CASSLAGTNEKLFF

J: TRBJ2-1
D: TRBD1
size: few
V: TRBV20-1
DNA: TGCAGTGCCCCATCCGGCCAGGGGGCAGTCAATGAGCAGTTCTTC
CDR3: CSAPSGQGAVNEQFF

J: TRBJ1-4
D: NA
size: NA
V: TRBV28
DNA: TGTGCCAGCAGACTTTTCCGGGACGCAGGAAAACTGTTTTTT
CDR3: CASRLFRDAGKLFF

J: TRBJ2-5
D: TRBD1
size: NA
V: TRBV7-2
DNA: TGTGCCAGCAGTTCCCGGGACAGGGAGTGGGAGACCCAGTACTTC
CDR3: CASSSRDREWETQYF

J: TRBJ1-1
D: NA
size: NA
V: TRBV12-3/TRBV12-4
DNA: TGTGCCAGCAGTTTTCAGGTTCTGATCACTGAAGCTTTCTTT
CDR3: CASSFQVLITEAFF

J: TRBJ2-1
D: TRBD2
size: many
V: TRBV7-6
DNA: TGTGCCAGCAGCTTACTTAGCGGGGGGGGCTACAATGAGCAGTTCTTC
CDR3: CASSLLSGGGYNEQFF

J: TRBJ1-5
D: TRBD1
size: NA
V: TRBV27
DNA: TGTGCCAGCAGTTTAGGAGGGGGCATGAAGTCCCAGCATTTT
CDR3: CASSLGGGMKSQHF

J: TRBJ1-4
D: NA
size: NA
V: TRBV7-9
DNA: TGTGCCAGCAGCTCCCCCGGGATGCGGGAAAAACTGTTTTTT
CDR3: CASSSPGMREKLFF

J: TRBJ2-5
D: TRBD2
size: NA
V: TRBV9
DNA: TGTGCCAGCTCCACCTGGGGGGGTCAGAGTGAGACCCAGTACTTC
CDR3: CASSTWGGQSETQYF

J: TRBJ1-5
D: NA
size: NA
V: TRBV12-3/TRBV12-4
DNA: TGTGCCAGCAGTTCCTCCCGGGGGGCAAGCAGGGGCGCGGGCAATCAGCCCCAGCATTTT
CDR3: CASSSSRGASRGAGNQPQHF

J: TRBJ1-6
D: TRBD1
size: few
V: TRBV6-5
DNA: TGTGCCAGCTGGGACAGGGGTTATTCACCCCTCCACTTT
CDR3: CASWDRGYSPLHF

J: TRBJ1-2
D: NA
size: NA
V: TRBV7-8
DNA: TGTGCCAGCAGCTTAGAACCAGTTGCTAACTATGGCTACACCTTC
CDR3: CASSLEPVANYGYTF

J: TRBJ1-2
D: NA
size: NA
V: TRBV3-1
DNA: TGTGCCAGCAGCCAAACGGGAGCCCCGGACGGCTACACCTTC
CDR3: CASSQTGAPDGYTF

J: TRBJ2-3
D: TRBD2
size: few
V: TRBV18
DNA: TGTGCCAGCTCACCCCCCCGACTAGCGGGGGAGAGCACAGATACGCAGTATTTT
CDR3: CASSPPRLAGESTDTQYF

J: TRBJ1-1
D: NA
size: NA
V: TRBV6-6
DNA: TGTGCCAGCAGTTACTCGGGGGGCTTCACTGAAGCTTTCTTT
CDR3: CASSYSGGFTEAFF

J: TRBJ2-7
D: NA
size: few
V: TRBV13
DNA: TGTGCCAGCAGCCCGGGACGCGCCTACGAGCAGTACTTC
CDR3: CASSPGRAYEQYF

J: TRBJ2-5
D: TRBD2
size: few
V: TRBV19
DNA: TGTGCCAGTAGTGTGGCTAGCGGGTCGGAGGGGACCCAGTACTTC
CDR3: CASSVASGSEGTQYF

J: TRBJ1-5
D: NA
size: NA
V: TRBV7-2
DNA: TGTGCCAGCAGCCCCCGGGTGCAGATCCTTTCTTATAGCAATCAGCCCCAGCATTTT
CDR3: CASSPRVQILSYSNQPQHF

J: TRBJ2-3
D: NA
size: NA
V: TRBV7-9
DNA: TGTGCCAGCAGCCCCCCATCCCAGCCAGATACGCAGTATTTT
CDR3: CASSPPSQPDTQYF

J: TRBJ2-3
D: NA
size: NA
V: TRBV20-1
DNA: TGCAGTGCTCCCTGGCCCGGGGGCACAGATACGCAGTATTTT
CDR3: CSAPWPGGTDTQYF

J: TRBJ2-1
D: TRBD2
size: few
V: TRBV7-6
DNA: TGTGCCAGCAGCTCGACTAGCGGGGTGTTAGATGAGCAGTTCTTC
CDR3: CASSSTSGVLDEQFF

J: TRBJ1-1
D: NA
size: few
V: TRBV20-1
DNA: TGCAGTGCTAGGGAGGGAGGTGACACTGAAGCTTTCTTT
CDR3: CSAREGGDTEAFF

J: TRBJ1-3
D: TRBD1
size: many
V: TRBV5-1
DNA: TGCGCCAGCAGCTTGGGACAGGGGGCTGGAAACACCATATATTTT
CDR3: CASSLGQGAGNTIYF

J: TRBJ1-6
D: NA
size: few
V: TRBV30
DNA: TGTGCCTGGAGTGTAGGATTGGTTGATTCACCCCTCCACTTT
CDR3: CAWSVGLVDSPLHF

J: TRBJ2-7
D: NA
size: NA
V: TRBV10-3
DNA: TGTGCCATCCGAAAGGGGGTCGGGGACGAGCAGTACTTC
CDR3: CAIRKGVGDEQYF

J: TRBJ1-1
D: NA
size: many
V: TRBV28
DNA: TGTGCCAGCAGCCCCGGGACTGAAGCTTTCTTT
CDR3: CASSPGTEAFF

J: TRBJ2-1
D: NA
size: NA
V: TRBV5-6
DNA: TGTGCCAGCAGCTTATCCCGGGCCAGTGAGCAGTTCTTC
CDR3: CASSLSRASEQFF

J: TRBJ2-1
D: NA
size: NA
V: TRBV20-1
DNA: TGCAGTGCTAGCAGCGTAGGGAGAATTTACAATGAGCAGTTCTTC
CDR3: CSASSVGRIYNEQFF

J: TRBJ2-1
D: NA
size: many
V: TRBV5-1
DNA: TGCGCCAGCAGCTTAAGTGGCGGTGAGCAGTTCTTC
CDR3: CASSLSGGEQFF

J: TRBJ2-3
D: NA
size: NA
V: TRBV29-1
DNA: TGCAGCGTGAGGCTGACGGACACAGATACGCAGTATTTT
CDR3: CSVRLTDTDTQYF

J: TRBJ2-1
D: TRBD2
size: few
V: TRBV28
DNA: TGTGCCAGCAGTCAAGGTGGGGGGGTCGGAGAGCAGTTCTTC
CDR3: CASSQGGGVGEQFF

J: TRBJ2-2
D: TRBD1
size: few
V: TRBV29-1
DNA: TGCAGCGTGGGACAGGCCCCTGCCGGGGAGCTGTTTTTT
CDR3: CSVGQAPAGELFF

J: TRBJ2-3
D: TRBD2
size: few
V: TRBV5-1
DNA: TGCGCCAGCAGCGTCATAGCGGGGGGAGATACGCAGTATTTT
CDR3: CASSVIAGGDTQYF

J: TRBJ1-5
D: NA
size: NA
V: TRBV20-1
DNA: TGCAGTGCTTCCGCTGGTCAGCCCCAGCATTTT
CDR3: CSASAGQPQHF

J: TRBJ1-6
D: TRBD1
size: many
V: TRBV6-4
DNA: TGTGCCAGCCGACAGGGATCAGGCTCACCCCTCCACTTT
CDR3: CASRQGSGSPLHF

J: TRBJ1-5
D: NA
size: NA
V: TRBV10-3
DNA: TGTGCCATCAGAGGGGACAGCAATCAGCCCCAGCATTTT
CDR3: CAIRGDSNQPQHF

J: TRBJ1-5
D: NA
size: NA
V: TRBV6-2/TRBV6-3
DNA: TGTGCCAGCTTGGACGGAGGCTCCCATAGCAATCAGCCCCAGCATTTT
CDR3: CASLDGGSHSNQPQHF

J: TRBJ2-5
D: NA
size: NA
V: TRBV4-2
DNA: TGTGCCAGCAGCCAAGGCGACAGCAAAGAGACCCAGTACTTC
CDR3: CASSQGDSKETQYF

J: TRBJ2-1
D: NA
size: few
V: TRBV4-2
DNA: TGTGCCAGCAGCCAGGCCGGGGGGGACAGGCTGGACAATGAGCAGTTCTTC
CDR3: CASSQAGGDRLDNEQFF

J: TRBJ2-7
D: NA
size: NA
V: TRBV6-2/TRBV6-3
DNA: TGTGCCAGCAGTTACTCGGGCAGGGACTACGAGCAGTACTTC
CDR3: CASSYSGRDYEQYF

J: TRBJ1-1
D: TRBD1
size: many
V: TRBV7-2
DNA: TGTGCCAGCAGCTTAGCGAGGACAGGAAAGGATGAAGCTTTCTTT
CDR3: CASSLARTGKDEAFF

J: TRBJ1-5
D: NA
size: few
V: TRBV7-8
DNA: TGTGCCAGCAGCTTGGGTGGGGGACACGGGGGTCAGCCCCAGCATTTT
CDR3: CASSLGGGHGGQPQHF

J: TRBJ2-3
D: NA
size: NA
V: TRBV2
DNA: TGTGCCAGCAGCCCCGGACGGTCACCCTCTAAGGGGCAGTATTTT
CDR3: CASSPGRSPSKGQYF

J: TRBJ2-6
D: NA
size: NA
V: TRBV5-5
DNA: TGTGCCAGCAGCCCCTTTTGGACAGGGGCCAACGTCCTGACTTTC
CDR3: CASSPFWTGANVLTF

J: TRBJ2-2
D: NA
size: many
V: TRBV25-1
DNA: TGTGCCAGCAGTGAGACAACGAACACCGGGGAGCTGTTTTTT
CDR3: CASSETTNTGELFF

J: TRBJ2-2
D: NA
size: many
V: TRBV9
DNA: TGTGCCAGCAGCGTAGAGGTGGCCGGGGAGCTGTTTTTT
CDR3: CASSVEVAGELFF

J: TRBJ1-4
D: NA
size: few
V: TRBV7-2
DNA: TGTGCCAGCAGCCCTTCGAGGTTCGGTGGTGATGAAAAACTGTTTTTT
CDR3: CASSPSRFGGDEKLFF

J: TRBJ1-2
D: NA
size: NA
V: TRBV5-1
DNA: TGCGCCAGCAGCGAGGGACACGGGGAGGATTATGGCTACACCTTC
CDR3: CASSEGHGEDYGYTF

J: TRBJ1-2
D: NA
size: NA
V: TRBV19
DNA: TGTGCCACACATAGCGGTTGGGCGGTCGGCTACACCTTC
CDR3: CATHSGWAVGYTF

J: TRBJ1-2
D: NA
size: NA
V: TRBV12-3/TRBV12-4
DNA: TGTGCCAGCAGTTCCTCCATCGGGGGAAGCGGTGGCTACACCTTC
CDR3: CASSSSIGGSGGYTF

J: TRBJ2-5
D: NA
size: NA
V: TRBV5-4
DNA: TGTGCCAGCAGCACCCGAAATGCGGCACAAGAGACCCAGTACTTC
CDR3: CASSTRNAAQETQYF

J: TRBJ2-1
D: NA
size: few
V: TRBV5-6
DNA: TGTGCCAGCAGCGGGTCGGGACTGAGCGGCAATGAGCAGTTCTTC
CDR3: CASSGSGLSGNEQFF

J: TRBJ1-2
D: TRBD1
size: few
V: TRBV9
DNA: TGTGCCAGCAGTACAGGGGTCAGTGGAGGCTACACCTTC
CDR3: CASSTGVSGGYTF

J: TRBJ2-1
D: NA
size: few
V: TRBV5-5
DNA: TGTGCCAGCAGCTGGGTCTCGGGACACAATGAGCAGTTCTTC
CDR3: CASSWVSGHNEQFF

J: TRBJ2-3
D: NA
size: many
V: TRBV7-9
DNA: TGTGCCAGCAGTTTTACACCAGATACGCAGTATTTT
CDR3: CASSFTPDTQYF

J: TRBJ2-3
D: NA
size: NA
V: TRBV25-1
DNA: TGTGCCAGCAGTGAATACGGGGGGCCGAAAGATACGCAGTATTTT
CDR3: CASSEYGGPKDTQYF

J: TRBJ1-2
D: TRBD1
size: NA
V: TRBV3-1
DNA: TGTGCCAGCAGCCAAACAGGGGCGAGGGACTATGGCTACACCTTC
CDR3: CASSQTGARDYGYTF